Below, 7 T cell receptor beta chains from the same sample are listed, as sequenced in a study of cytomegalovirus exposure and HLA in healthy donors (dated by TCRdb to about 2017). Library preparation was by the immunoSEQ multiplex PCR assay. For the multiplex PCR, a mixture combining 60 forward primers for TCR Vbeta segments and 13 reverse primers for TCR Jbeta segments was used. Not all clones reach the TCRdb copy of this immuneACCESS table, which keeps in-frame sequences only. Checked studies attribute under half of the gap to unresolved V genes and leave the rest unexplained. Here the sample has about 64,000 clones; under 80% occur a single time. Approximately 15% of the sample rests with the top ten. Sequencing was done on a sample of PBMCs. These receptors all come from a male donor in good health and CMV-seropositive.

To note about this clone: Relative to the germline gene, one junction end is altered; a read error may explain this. The CDR3 reads CASSVTTTSGSTGELFF. CDR3 sequence (DNA): TGTGCCAGCAGCGTAACAACGACTAGCGGGAGTACCGGGGAGCTGTTTTTT. The chain uses TRBV7-3 and TRBJ2-2, with 12 bases lining up with TRBD2. Germline CDR1 reads SGHTA; CDR2 reads FQGTGA. The CDR3 contains 17 residues.

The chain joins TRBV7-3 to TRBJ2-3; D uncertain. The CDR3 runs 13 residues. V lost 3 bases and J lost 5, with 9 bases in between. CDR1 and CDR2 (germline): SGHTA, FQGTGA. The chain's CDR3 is CASSFAAVDTQYF. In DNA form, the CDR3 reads TGTGCCAGCAGCTTTGCGGCCGTAGATACGCAGTATTTT.

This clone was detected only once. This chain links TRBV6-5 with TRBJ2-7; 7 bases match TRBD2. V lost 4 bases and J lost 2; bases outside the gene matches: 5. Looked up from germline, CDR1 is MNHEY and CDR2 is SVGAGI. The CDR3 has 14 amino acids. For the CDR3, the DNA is TGTGCCAGCAGTTTTTCCGGGACTACCTACGAGCAGTACTTC. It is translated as CASSFSGTTYEQYF.

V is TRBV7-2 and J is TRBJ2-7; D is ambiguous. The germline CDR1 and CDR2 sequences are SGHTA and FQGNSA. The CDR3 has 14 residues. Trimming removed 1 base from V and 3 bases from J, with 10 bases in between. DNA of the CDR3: TGTGCCAGCAGCTTAGTCGGAGAGTTCTACGAGCAGTACTTC. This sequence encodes CASSLVGEFYEQYF.

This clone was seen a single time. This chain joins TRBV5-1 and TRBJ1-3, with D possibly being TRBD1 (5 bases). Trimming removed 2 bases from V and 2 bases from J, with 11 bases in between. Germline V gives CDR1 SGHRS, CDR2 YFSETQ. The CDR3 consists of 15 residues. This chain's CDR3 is CASSFGGSPGNTIYF. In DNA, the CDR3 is TGCGCCAGCAGCTTTGGGGGGTCCCCTGGAAACACCATATATTTT.

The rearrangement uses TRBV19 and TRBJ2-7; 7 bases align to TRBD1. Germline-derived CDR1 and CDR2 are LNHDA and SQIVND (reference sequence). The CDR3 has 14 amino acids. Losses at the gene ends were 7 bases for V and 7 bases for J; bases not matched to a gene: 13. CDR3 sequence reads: CASTTDRVGVEQYF. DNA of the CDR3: TGTGCCAGTACTACTGACAGGGTAGGTGTGGAGCAGTACTTC. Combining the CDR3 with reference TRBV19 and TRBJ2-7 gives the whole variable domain DGGITQSPKYLFRKEGQNVTLSCEQNLNHDAMYWYRQDPGQGLRLIYYSQIVNDFQKGDIAEGYSVSREKKESFPLTVTSAQKNPTAFYLCASTTDRVGVEQYFGPGTRLTVT.

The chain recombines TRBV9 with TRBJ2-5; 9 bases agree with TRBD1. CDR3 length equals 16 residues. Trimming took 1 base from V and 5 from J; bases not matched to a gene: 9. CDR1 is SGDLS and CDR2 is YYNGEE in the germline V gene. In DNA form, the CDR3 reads TGTGCCAGCAGCGTAAGCACAGGGGGCTTTTCTGAGACCCAGTACTTC. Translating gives CASSVSTGGFSETQYF. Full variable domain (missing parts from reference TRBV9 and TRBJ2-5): DSGVTQTPKHLITATGQRVTLRCSPRSGDLSVYWYQQSLDQGLQFLIQYYNGEERAKGNILERFSAQQFPDLHSELNLSSLELGDSALYFCASSVSTGGFSETQYFGPGTRLLVL.